The next 30 T cell receptor beta chains were all read from a single sample in a study of T cell repertoires in cytomegalovirus infection. TCRdb ran MiXCR on the reads and lists one entry per CDR3 protein. The sample carries under 300,000 distinct CDR3 sequences, approximately 15% recorded once. Source material: CD8+ T cells from PBMCs. The receptor set was obtained from a human donor in good health (CMV status not recorded). Some clones in this sample may be carry-over from other donors' samples.

J is TRBJ2-1 and V is TRBV6-2 or TRBV6-3; perhaps D is TRBD1 or TRBD2 (5 bases each). There are 15 residues in the CDR3. V shed 4 bases and J shed 4 bases, with 14 bases lying between them. Germline V gene data show CDR1 as MNHEY and CDR2 as SVGEGT. The CDR3 bases are TGTGCCAGCAGTTCCGACGAGGGGTTGTACAATGAGCAGTTCTTC. Protein product: CASSSDEGLYNEQFF.

The CDR3 nucleotides are TGTGCCAGCACCCCACTGTTGGGGCCCTCCTACAATGAGCAGTTCTTC. Protein sequence: CASTPLLGPSYNEQFF. The chain carries TRBV28 and TRBJ2-1; the D gene is possibly TRBD1 (5 bases). V lost 7 bases to trimming and J lost 0 bases, with 16 bases between them. CDR1 MDHEN and CDR2 SYDVKM come from the germline V gene. CDR3 length: 16 residues.

The CDR3 spells CASSSSWGIYTEAFF. The CDR3 DNA reads TGTGCCAGCAGCTCCTCCTGGGGAATTTACACTGAAGCTTTCTTT. The chain combines TRBV11-2 with TRBJ1-1; D remains ambiguous. Germline V CDR1 and CDR2: SGHAT, FQNNGV. This CDR3 is 15 amino acids long. Trimming removed 4 bases at V and 3 bases at J, with 15 bases between.

This clonotype showed up just a few times. Here the CDR3 reads CASSEGGLDGDEQFF. CDR3 DNA: TGTGCCAGCAGTGAAGGGGGACTAGACGGGGATGAGCAGTTCTTC. This chain uses TRBV2 with TRBJ2-1; TRBD2 agrees at 8 bases. Germline V gives CDR1 SNHLY, CDR2 FYNNEI. The CDR3 is 15 amino acids. Germline trimming cut 1 base from V and 8 bases from J; bases unmatched to any gene: 7.

This clonotype appeared many times. The V and J genes are TRBV28 and TRBJ2-1; D is perhaps TRBD1 or TRBD2 (5 bases each). CDR1 is MDHEN and CDR2 is SYDVKM in the germline V gene. This CDR3 spans 16 amino acids. Trimming took 8 bases from V and 3 from J, leaving 20 bases between them. As DNA, the CDR3 is TGTGCCAGCCACGCCGGGGCGTCGCGACACTACAATGAGCAGTTCTTC. It encodes CASHAGASRHYNEQFF.

The chain links TRBV19 to TRBJ2-2, with a weak D call TRBD1 (5 bases). Trimming left V 11 bases short and J 2 bases short, with 9 bases between. Germline CDR1 is LNHDA and CDR2 is SQIVND (reference sequence). The CDR3 runs 12 residues. CDR3 amino acids: CAAGSNTGELFF. CDR3 DNA sequence: TGTGCCGCAGGGTCTAACACCGGGGAGCTGTTTTTT. Filled out from reference TRBV19 and TRBJ2-2, the complete variable domain reads DGGITQSPKYLFRKEGQNVTLSCEQNLNHDAMYWYRQDPGQGLRLIYYSQIVNDFQKGDIAEGYSVSREKKESFPLTVTSAQKNPTAFYLCAAGSNTGELFFGEGSRLTVL.

The chain links TRBV4-2 to TRBJ2-1; 14 bases align to TRBD2. CDR3 size: 17 residues. The germline CDR1 and CDR2 sequences are LGHNA and YNFKEQ. J gave up 4 bases and V 4 bases, and 6 bases lay outside the gene matches. The CDR3, as DNA: TGTGCCAGCAGCCCAAGGACTAGCGGGGGGCCTTACAATGAGCAGTTCTTC. The encoded protein is CASSPRTSGGPYNEQFF.

With regard to this clonotype: A read error may be the cause here, since a much bigger clone is one base away. The chain is built from TRBV7-6 and TRBJ1-4; 7 positions agree with TRBD1. The length of the CDR3 is 15 residues. Germline CDR1 is SGHVS and CDR2 is FNYEAQ. CDR3 sequence reads: CACSPEGQRDEKLFF. The CDR3 DNA sequence: TGTGCCTGCAGCCCCGAGGGACAGAGGGATGAAAAACTGTTTTTT.

This clonotype appeared a few times. The rearrangement joins TRBV19 to TRBJ2-2; no definite D call. Germline V gene data show CDR1 as LNHDA and CDR2 as SQIVND (reference sequence). The CDR3 is made up of 15 amino acids. V lost 3 bases, J lost 5 bases, and 13 bases lay in between. CDR3 nucleotide sequence: TGTGCCAGTAGTATGATCCAACGGGCAACCGGGGAGCTGTTTTTT. Translated, it gives CASSMIQRATGELFF.

The J gene is TRBJ2-1, the V gene TRBV2; 11 bases are a match to TRBD1. This CDR3 is built from 17 residues. J lost 3 bases, V lost 4 bases, and 8 bases had no gene match. CDR1 is SNHLY, CDR2 FYNNEI, per germline. CDR3 nucleotides: TGTGCCAGCAGTGGGGATCCGGGACAGGGGGACTACAATGAGCAGTTCTTC. Its translation is CASSGDPGQGDYNEQFF.

This clonotype occurred a few times. J is TRBJ2-4 and V is TRBV7-2; maybe TRBD1 (7 bases). Trimming removed 1 base at V and 3 bases at J, with 16 bases between. The germline CDR1 and CDR2 sequences are SGHTA and FQGNSA. The CDR3 contains 17 residues. The CDR3 DNA reads TGTGCCAGCAGCTTAGGGGTGGGGGGACAGTACAAAAACATTCAGTACTTC. Amino acid sequence: CASSLGVGGQYKNIQYF. Variable domain in full (rest from reference TRBV7-2 and TRBJ2-4): GAGVSQSPSNKVTEKGKDVELRCDPISGHTALYWYRQSLGQGLEFLIYFQGNSAPDKSGLPSDRFSAERTGGSVSTLTIQRTQQEDSAVYLCASSLGVGGQYKNIQYFGAGTRLSVL.

This chain joins TRBV24-1 and TRBJ2-1; D is uncertain. The CDR3 loop spans 13 amino acids. Per germline, CDR1 KGHDR and CDR2 SFDVKD. V lost 0 bases and J 9 bases, leaving 8 bases between the germline ends. The CDR3 loop reads CATSDLRSGEQFF. DNA of the CDR3: TGTGCCACCAGTGATTTGCGAAGTGGTGAGCAGTTCTTC.

This clonotype has at least ten counts. V gene TRBV12-3 or TRBV12-4 combines with J gene TRBJ2-3; D not resolved. Trimming took off 3 bases at V and 2 bases at J, with 9 bases between the two ends. The CDR3 runs to 14 residues. In nucleotides, the CDR3 is TGTGCCAGCAGTTTCTCGTATATCACAGATACGCAGTATTTT. Translated, it gives CASSFSYITDTQYF.

V is TRBV11-2 and J is TRBJ2-7; 8 bases are shared with TRBD1. The CDR3 contains 15 residues. Trimming removed 2 bases from V and 0 bases from J; junction bases left unmatched: 3. Germline values: CDR1 SGHAT, CDR2 FQNNGV. In DNA form, the CDR3 reads TGTGCCAGCAGCTTATCAGGGGGCGGCTCCTACGAGCAGTACTTC. Translation gives CASSLSGGGSYEQYF.

This chain links TRBV11-2 with TRBJ2-1; no firm D call. The V and J ends lost 1 base and 4 bases respectively, with 11 bases between them. The CDR3 loop spans 15 amino acids. From germline, CDR1 is SGHAT and CDR2 FQNNGV. The CDR3 region is CASSLGAPPYNEQFF. The CDR3 DNA follows: TGTGCCAGCAGCTTAGGGGCCCCCCCTTACAATGAGCAGTTCTTC.

This clonotype was seen only a few times. The rearrangement links TRBV12-3 or TRBV12-4 to TRBJ2-5; D may be TRBD2 (5 bases). V was pared by 6 bases and J by 0 bases, with 11 bases between. The CDR3 contains 14 residues. The DNA of the CDR3 is TGTGCCAGCAGCGTCCCGGGGTACCAAGAGACCCAGTACTTC. Translated, it gives CASSVPGYQETQYF.

The rearrangement links TRBV6-2 or TRBV6-3 to TRBJ1-5, with 8 bases identical to TRBD1. The CDR3 has 15 amino acids. Per the germline V gene, CDR1 is MNHEY and CDR2 is SVGEGT. The J segment lost 5 bases and the V segment lost 7 bases, leaving 10 bases of the junction unmatched. CDR3 amino acids: CASIQGAGQHQPQHF. The CDR3 bases are TGTGCCAGCATCCAGGGGGCAGGGCAGCATCAGCCCCAGCATTTT.

The chain is built from TRBV6-1 and TRBJ2-7; D possibly matches TRBD1 or TRBD2 (5 bases each). The germline V gene encodes CDR1 MNHNS and CDR2 SASEGT. V was clipped by 6 bases and J by 5 bases, with 11 bases between them. The CDR3 extends over 12 amino acids. The CDR3: CASSALGDEQYF. The CDR3 region has the DNA TGTGCCAGCAGCGCTCTGGGGGACGAGCAGTACTTC.

In its sample, this clonotype was seen many times. The chain uses TRBV2 and TRBJ2-5, with D maybe TRBD2 (6 bases). Germline V lookup: CDR1 SNHLY, CDR2 FYNNEI. V lost 1 base and J lost 5, with 14 bases in between. The CDR3 consists of 15 residues. In DNA form, the CDR3 reads TGTGCCAGCAGTGAAGAGGCGGGACCAAAGGAGACCCAGTACTTC. Translation gives CASSEEAGPKETQYF.

As concerns this clonotype: Given a much more abundant clone one base away, this may be a read error. This rearrangement joins TRBV4-1 to TRBJ2-2; D perhaps matches TRBD1 (6 bases). Germline V CDR1 and CDR2: MGHRA, YSYEKL. The CDR3 runs to 16 residues. The CDR3 protein is CASRPLQGPNTGKLFF. DNA of the CDR3: TGCGCCAGCAGGCCCTTACAGGGTCCGAACACCGGGAAGCTGTTTTTT.

The chain has TRBV20-1 and TRBJ2-4; D is possibly TRBD2 (6 bases). Germline CDR1 is DFQATT and CDR2 is SNEGSKA (reference sequence). V lost 3 bases, J lost 1 base, and 10 bases lay in between. CDR3 length: 14 amino acids. CDR3 bases: TGCAGTGCTAGTGGTCGGGAGGCCAAAAACATTCAGTACTTC. Translating it yields CSASGREAKNIQYF.

The sample holds many counts of this clonotype. The rearrangement links TRBV7-2 to TRBJ2-3; perhaps TRBD1 as D (5 bases). CDR3 length equals 14 residues. V lost 1 base and J lost 5, with 10 bases in between. Germline V CDR1 and CDR2: SGHTA, FQGNSA. The CDR3 DNA reads TGTGCCAGCAGCTTAGGGACACCTGGAGATACGCAGTATTTT. Amino acids: CASSLGTPGDTQYF.

Ten or more counts support this clonotype. The V call is TRBV7-2, the J call TRBJ2-3; 9 positions agree with TRBD2. Germline lookup yields CDR1 SGHTA and CDR2 FQGNSA. The CDR3 sequence is 18 residues long. After removal of 3 bases from V and 6 bases from J, the junction contained 16 bases not matched to a gene. The CDR3: CASSFRLVAGDFWDTQYF. Written as DNA, the CDR3 is TGTGCCAGCAGCTTTAGACTGGTAGCGGGGGATTTCTGGGATACGCAGTATTTT.

A few counts support this clonotype. V and J are TRBV10-3 and TRBJ2-1; 11 bases are shared with TRBD2. The germline CDR1 and CDR2 sequences are ENHRY and SYGVKD. The CDR3 is made up of 14 amino acids. The V segment lost 6 bases and the J segment 8 bases; nucleotides outside the gene matches: 6. The CDR3 loop reads CAISLAGGPDEQFF. The CDR3 region has the DNA TGTGCCATCAGCTTAGCGGGGGGGCCCGATGAGCAGTTCTTC.

This clonotype was seen a handful of times. This chain joins TRBV6-2 or TRBV6-3 and TRBJ2-3; no firm D call. V was shortened by 2 bases and J by 0 bases, with 12 bases between the two germline ends. The CDR3 totals 16 residues. The V gene's germline CDR1 is MNHEY and CDR2 SVGEGT. The CDR3 spells CASSYQVGSSTDTQYF. DNA for the CDR3: TGTGCCAGCAGTTACCAAGTAGGAAGTAGCACAGATACGCAGTATTTT.

The table lists this clonotype with many counts. The V call is TRBV11-2, the J call TRBJ2-3; 10 bases line up with TRBD1. This CDR3 contains 14 residues. Trimming cost V 6 bases and J 4 bases; bases outside gene matches: 4. The V gene's germline CDR1 is SGHAT and CDR2 FQNNGV. In DNA, the CDR3 is TGTGCCAGCAGATCGACAGGGGGCGCAGATACGCAGTATTTT. Translated: CASRSTGGADTQYF.

This clonotype turned up a few times. The chain employs TRBV5-6 and TRBJ1-2; D gene uncertain. This CDR3 contains 14 residues. Trimming pared 6 bases from V and 4 bases from J, leaving 16 bases between. CDR1 is SGHDT, CDR2 YYEEEE, per germline. The DNA for the CDR3 is TGTGCCAGCAACTCAGTGGACGGGAGCTATGGCTACACCTTC. Translation gives CASNSVDGSYGYTF.

The sample holds a few counts of this clonotype. The chain couples TRBV19 to TRBJ1-1; unclear D gene. Per the germline V gene, CDR1 is LNHDA and CDR2 is SQIVND (reference sequence). The CDR3 is made up of 12 amino acids. Trimming took off 5 bases at V and 8 bases at J, with 12 bases between the two ends. In DNA, the CDR3 is TGTGCCAGTAGTTCGGGTATTCGGGAAGCTTTCTTT. It translates to CASSSGIREAFF. Complete variable domain (other parts from reference TRBV19 and TRBJ1-1): DGGITQSPKYLFRKEGQNVTLSCEQNLNHDAMYWYRQDPGQGLRLIYYSQIVNDFQKGDIAEGYSVSREKKESFPLTVTSAQKNPTAFYLCASSSGIREAFFGQGTRLTVV.

The rearrangement links TRBV7-2 to TRBJ2-1; 13 bases fit TRBD2. From germline, CDR1 is SGHTA and CDR2 FQGNSA. The ends lost 0 bases at V and 9 bases at J; junction bases unmatched: 5. This CDR3 region has 16 residues. The DNA for the CDR3 is TGTGCCAGCAGCTTAGCGACTAGCGGGGGGTACGGTGAGCAGTTCTTC. The encoded protein is CASSLATSGGYGEQFF.

The sample holds many counts of this clonotype. The chain carries TRBV7-2 and TRBJ2-3; 9 positions agree with TRBD2. Germline V gene data show CDR1 as SGHTA and CDR2 as FQGNSA. With 5 bases clipped from V and 1 base from J, the junction kept 16 bases outside the gene matches. CDR3 length: 19 amino acids. The CDR3 DNA sequence: TGTGCCAGCAGCCTAGGACCTAGCGGGGCGGCTTTTGGCACAGATACGCAGTATTTT. It translates to CASSLGPSGAAFGTDTQYF.